This TCR beta chain was retrieved from a study of early T cells in non-severe SARS-CoV-2 infection. At the level of the study: Chains stayed unpaired after sequencing of bulk RNA from unsorted whole blood. Study outcomes and limitations: A preference for anti-spike CD8 responses marked VDJdb matching, which missed private and CD4 specificities.

This clonotype was seen only a few times. Antigen: not known. The TCR library protocol was used to attach unique molecular identifiers. These identifiers were attached to individual cDNA molecules. TCRdb ran MiXCR on the 5' RACE reads and lists one entry per CDR3 protein. In the table there are approximately 79,000 distinct CDR3 sequences, 9.5% to 15% of which are singletons. CDR1 SGHDT and CDR2 YYEEEE come from the germline V gene. V lost 3 bases and J lost 4, with 8 bases in between. This CDR3 spans 13 amino acids. J is TRBJ2-1 and V is TRBV5-6; possible D gene TRBD1, 6 bases. Sequencing used whole blood. The TCR sequence derives from an adult who was a healthcare worker with PCR-confirmed SARS-CoV-2 infection or an uninfected control (not recorded which). CDR3 residues: CASSWGTYNEQFF. The CDR3 DNA follows: TGTGCCAGCAGCTGGGGGACATACAATGAGCAGTTCTTC.